One and the same sample provided the 11 T cell receptor beta chains below, sequenced in a study of T cells in Graves' hyperthyroidism and ophthalmopathy. TCR beta CDR3 regions were amplified from RNA. First-round RT-PCR targeting the TCR CDR3 was performed with the HTBI primer set. TCRdb reprocessed the multiplex PCR reads with MiXCR, giving one entry per CDR3 protein. This sample has around 600,000 distinct CDR3 sequences, with about 14% found just once. Sequencing was done on a sample of blood. The receptors shown here come from a woman aged 50 to 60 with Graves' ophthalmopathy.

The V and J genes are TRBV18 and TRBJ1-1; D remains ambiguous. The length of the CDR3 is 15 residues. CDR1 and CDR2 from the germline V gene are KGHSH and LQKENI. Trimming pared 2 bases from V and 4 bases from J, leaving 14 bases between. CDR3 DNA: TGTGCCAGCTCACCAGGTTCGAGCAGACTCACTGAAGCTTTCTTT. Its translation is CASSPGSSRLTEAFF. The complete variable domain, with remaining parts taken from reference TRBV18 and TRBJ1-1, reads NAGVMQNPRHLVRRRGQEARLRCSPMKGHSHVYWYRQLPEEGLKFMVYLQKENIIDESGMPKERFSAEFPKEGPSILRIQQVVRGDSAAYFCASSPGSSRLTEAFFGQGTRLTVV.

This clonotype occurred a few times. The chain links TRBV24-1 to TRBJ2-2; D is perhaps TRBD1 or TRBD2 (5 bases each). From germline, CDR1 is KGHDR and CDR2 SFDVKD. CDR3 length equals 16 residues. V shed 1 base and J shed 2 bases, with 10 bases lying between them. CDR3 loop: CATSDLGGQNTGELFF. Here the CDR3 DNA reads TGTGCCACCAGTGATTTAGGAGGACAAAACACCGGGGAGCTGTTTTTT.

There are a few counts of this clonotype. The chain's CDR3 is CASSFNRGSPLHF. In nucleotides, the CDR3 is TGTGCCAGCAGCTTCAACAGAGGTTCACCCCTCCACTTT. This chain uses TRBV6-2 or TRBV6-3 with TRBJ1-6; no firm D call. V lost 6 bases and J lost 9, with 12 bases in between. This CDR3 comprises 13 residues. The germline gives CDR1 MNHEY, CDR2 SVGEGT.

This clonotype was seen a handful of times. The chain joins TRBV6-5 to TRBJ2-5; TRBD2 is a possible D gene (6 bases). Germline assignment: CDR1 MNHEY and CDR2 SVGAGI. The CDR3 covers 15 residues. V gave up 0 bases and J gave up 1 base, with 9 bases separating them. This CDR3 is CASSYSAGIQETQYF. As DNA, the CDR3 is TGTGCCAGCAGTTACTCGGCGGGGATCCAAGAGACCCAGTACTTC.

In the case of this clonotype: A clone one base away is much larger, so this may be a read error. This chain joins TRBV5-5 and TRBJ1-1; a possible D gene is TRBD1 (6 bases). In germline, CDR1 is SGHKS, CDR2 YYEKEE (reference sequence). The CDR3 sequence is 18 residues long. The CDR3 DNA is TGTGCCAGCAGCTTGGTCGGCAGGGGTAACTCGTTGAACACTGGAGCTTTCTTT. Amino acids: CASSLVGRGNSLNTGAFF.

The sample holds many counts of this clonotype. The V call is TRBV18, the J call TRBJ1-5; TRBD1 matches 7 bases. The CDR3 totals 16 residues. The V gene's germline CDR1 is KGHSH and CDR2 LQKENI. V lost 3 bases to trimming and J lost 0 bases; unmatched junction nucleotides: 5. CDR3 in DNA: TGTGCCAGCTCACCGCGACAGGGTCTTAGCAATCAGCCCCAGCATTTT. As protein: CASSPRQGLSNQPQHF.

The rearrangement uses TRBV24-1 and TRBJ1-1, with TRBD1 matching over 7 bases. Looked up from germline, CDR1 is KGHDR and CDR2 is SFDVKD. J gave up 7 bases and V 9 bases, and 4 bases lay outside the gene matches. CDR3 size: 11 residues. CDR3 protein: CATGTVGEAFF. The DNA for the CDR3 is TGTGCCACCGGGACAGTGGGTGAAGCTTTCTTT.

On this clonotype: This could be a read error, since a much larger clone is one nucleotide away. Here the CDR3 omits its conserved ending phenylalanine or tryptophan, so a read error is the likely source. The chain is built from TRBV5-1 and TRBJ2-5; D unresolved. Germline CDR1 and CDR2: SGHRS and YFSETQ. V lost 0 bases to trimming and J lost 2 bases, with 11 bases between them. This CDR3 region has 15 residues. Written as DNA, the CDR3 is TGCGCCAGCAGCTTGGGAAGGAGAGAGCAAGAGACCCAGTACCTC. This sequence encodes CASSLGRREQETQYL.

In its sample, this clonotype was seen a few times. The V call is TRBV6-5, the J call TRBJ1-6; tentative D call: TRBD1 (5 bases). CDR1 is MNHEY and CDR2 is SVGAGI in the germline V gene. The CDR3 is 14 amino acids. V gave up 4 bases and J gave up 8 bases, with 12 bases separating them. The CDR3 DNA reads TGTGCCAGCAGTTTCCAGGGTTTCGATTCACCCCTCCACTTT. Protein: CASSFQGFDSPLHF.

The sample holds many counts of this clonotype. J is TRBJ2-7 and V is TRBV7-9; either TRBD1 or TRBD2 may fit D (6 bases each). The CDR3 sequence is 16 residues long. The V gene's germline CDR1 is SEHNR and CDR2 FQNEAQ (reference sequence). Trimming left V 1 base short and J 0 bases short, with 13 bases between. The CDR3 DNA sequence: TGTGCCAGCAGCTTAGGGGGGGCAGTGAGCTCCTACGAGCAGTACTTC. Its protein product is CASSLGGAVSSYEQYF.

This clonotype occurred many times. This chain links TRBV30 with TRBJ1-2; no clear D. The ends were cut back, 0 bases at V and 10 bases at J, with 12 bases in the middle. Germline V gene lookup returns CDR1 GTSNPN and CDR2 SVGIG (reference sequence). The CDR3 contains 12 residues. CDR3 DNA sequence: TGTGCCTGGAGTGTGTACGAGGACGCCTACACCTTC. Translated, it gives CAWSVYEDAYTF.